Below, 32 T cell receptor beta chains from the same sample are listed, as sequenced in a study of CD8+ T cells in alopecia areata. cDNA prepared by RNA extraction and subsequent reverse transcription served as the template for sequencing. Produced via immunoSEQ multiplex PCR; TCRdb's table is partial and in-frame only. The sample carries 200,000 to 250,000 clones, approximately 52% recorded once. The sequencing used CD4+ T cells sorted from blood, collected at week 0. All receptors come from a human donor with alopecia areata.

This clone turned up a few times. This chain connects TRBV10-3 to TRBJ2-7, with 8 bases that match TRBD2. Germline V lookup: CDR1 ENHRY, CDR2 SYGVKD. The CDR3 runs to 12 residues. V dropped 6 bases and J dropped 7; count of bases not matched to a gene: 5. The CDR3 protein is CAISPGLDEQYF. The CDR3, as DNA: TGTGCCATCAGCCCGGGACTAGATGAGCAGTACTTC.

V gene TRBV5-1 combines with J gene TRBJ1-1; D is possibly TRBD1 (5 bases). Trimming cost V 3 bases and J 6 bases, with 12 bases left between them. Per germline, CDR1 SGHRS and CDR2 YFSETQ. The CDR3 consists of 13 residues. The CDR3 DNA follows: TGCGCCAGCAGCTCGATGTTGGGGGCTGAAGCTTTCTTT. Translating gives CASSSMLGAEAFF.

This chain joins TRBV10-2 and TRBJ1-2; no firm D call. The ends were cut back, 0 bases at V and 7 bases at J, with 15 bases in the middle. Germline V lookup: CDR1 WSHSY, CDR2 SAAADI. The CDR3 covers 15 residues. For the CDR3, the DNA is TGCGCCAGCAGTGAGTCTAACGTTGAGGCGGGTGGCTACACCTTC. It encodes CASSESNVEAGGYTF.

This clone has more than one count but fewer than ten. V gene TRBV5-1 combines with J gene TRBJ2-5, with a weak D call TRBD2 (6 bases). This CDR3 is 14 amino acids long. V gave up 1 base and J gave up 0 bases, with 7 bases separating them. Germline CDR1 SGHRS, CDR2 YFSETQ. The CDR3 reads CASSLWGDQETQYF. The CDR3 DNA sequence: TGCGCCAGCAGCTTGTGGGGGGACCAAGAGACCCAGTACTTC.

This chain links TRBV19 with TRBJ1-1; D gene uncertain. In germline, CDR1 is LNHDA, CDR2 SQIVND (reference sequence). The CDR3 has 13 amino acids. CDR3 loop: CAVKGWVNTEAFF. The CDR3 DNA reads TGTGCTGTTAAAGGGTGGGTGAACACTGAAGCTTTCTTT.

This clone was picked up a small number of times. V and J are TRBV6-5 and TRBJ2-1; D possibly uses TRBD1 or TRBD2 (5 bases each). The germline CDR1 and CDR2 sequences are MNHEY and SVGAGI. The germline V and J ends were trimmed by 6 bases and 5 bases, with 11 bases remaining between them. CDR3 length: 13 amino acids. CDR3 nucleotide sequence: TGTGCCAGCAGGGGACCACTAAACAATGAGCAGTTCTTC. It encodes CASRGPLNNEQFF.

The rearrangement uses TRBV9 and TRBJ2-7; D unclear. The V end was cut by 0 bases, the J end by 2 bases, with 6 bases between. Looked up from germline, CDR1 is SGDLS and CDR2 is YYNGEE. The length of the CDR3 is 13 residues. The chain's CDR3 is CASSVAEAYEQYF. The CDR3 nucleotides are TGTGCCAGCAGCGTAGCCGAGGCCTACGAGCAGTACTTC.

V gene TRBV29-1 combines with J gene TRBJ2-7; TRBD1 might be the D (6 bases). V was trimmed by 7 bases and J by 4 bases, leaving 20 bases between them. From germline, CDR1 is SQVTM and CDR2 ANQGSEA. The CDR3 extends over 14 amino acids. CDR3 amino acids: CSASAGWGRYEQYF. In DNA, the CDR3 is TGCAGCGCTTCTGCGGGTTGGGGGCGATACGAGCAGTACTTC.

The chain recombines TRBV15 with TRBJ2-7; D is unclear. In germline, CDR1 is LNHNV, CDR2 YYDKDF (reference sequence). V was trimmed by 5 bases and J by 1 base, leaving 9 bases between them. The length of the CDR3 is 13 residues. As DNA, the CDR3 is TGTGCCACCAGCCCTTTGCGGTCCTACGAGCAGTACTTC. This sequence encodes CATSPLRSYEQYF.

V and J are TRBV6-1 and TRBJ1-2, with 8 bases aligning to TRBD1. V lost 8 bases, J lost 6 bases, and 8 bases stayed unmatched. The CDR3 has 13 residues. Germline V gives CDR1 MNHNS, CDR2 SASEGT. The CDR3 coding sequence is TGTGCCAGCGGGGTCAGGGGGCGAGATGGCTACACCTTC. Its protein is CASGVRGRDGYTF.

The J gene is TRBJ2-1, the V gene TRBV11-1, with 11 bases aligning to TRBD2. Trimming cost V 1 base and J 5 bases; bases outside gene matches: 4. The CDR3 spans 16 residues. The germline V gene has CDR1 SGHAT and CDR2 FQDESV (reference sequence). CDR3 sequence: CASSLGIAGGDNEQFF. CDR3 nucleotide sequence: TGTGCCAGCAGCTTAGGTATAGCGGGGGGGGACAATGAGCAGTTCTTC.

This clone was observed a handful of times. The chain employs TRBV27 and TRBJ2-1; 12 positions match TRBD2. The CDR3 sequence is 16 residues long. Germline CDR1 reads MNHEY; CDR2 reads SMNVEV (reference sequence). V lost 3 bases, J lost 10 bases, and 10 bases stayed unmatched. For the CDR3, the DNA is TGTGCCAGCAGTTTCCTAACTAGCGGGAGGACGTACGAGCAGTTCTTC. This gives the protein CASSFLTSGRTYEQFF.

The chain links TRBV7-9 to TRBJ2-7; D might be TRBD1 (6 bases). Trimming shortened V by 9 bases and J by 2 bases, and 17 bases separated the two germline ends. This CDR3 has 14 amino acids. Germline V gene lookup returns CDR1 SEHNR and CDR2 FQNEAQ (reference sequence). The CDR3 DNA is TGTGCCAGTACAGGGTGGCAGGGAACCTACGAGCAGTACTTC. Encoded protein: CASTGWQGTYEQYF.

This clone turned up a few times. The CDR3 nucleotides are TGCAGCGTTGTCTTACTGGCGGGGGGGCTTGGAGAGCAGTTCTTC. Translation: CSVVLLAGGLGEQFF. The chain employs TRBV29-1 and TRBJ2-1; the match to TRBD2 covers 9 bases. The trim removed 4 bases at V and 10 bases at J, leaving 14 bases unmatched. The CDR3 consists of 15 residues. Germline V CDR1 and CDR2: SQVTM, ANQGSEA.

V and J are TRBV13 and TRBJ2-3, with 8 bases fitting TRBD2. Germline-derived CDR1 and CDR2 are PRHDT and FYEKMQ (reference sequence). V was pared by 4 bases and J by 0 bases, with 9 bases of the junction left unmatched. The CDR3 has 17 residues. The CDR3 region is CASSSSGWRSSTDTQYF. In DNA, the CDR3 is TGTGCCAGCAGCTCTAGCGGGTGGAGGTCTAGCACAGATACGCAGTATTTT.

J is TRBJ2-2 and V is TRBV18; perhaps D is TRBD1 or TRBD2 (5 bases each). The CDR3 contains 13 residues. V was pared by 6 bases and J by 13 bases, with 18 bases between. Germline CDR1 and CDR2: KGHSH and LQKENI. The CDR3 region is CASSRGTEDGLFF. The CDR3 DNA reads as TGTGCCAGCTCGCGAGGGACGGAGGATGGGCTGTTTTTT.

The chain has TRBV29-1 and TRBJ1-5, with D unresolved. This CDR3 spans 13 amino acids. Looked up from germline, CDR1 is SQVTM and CDR2 is ANQGSEA. V was shortened by 3 bases and J by 4 bases, with 10 bases between the two germline ends. CDR3 bases: TGCAGCGTTGATCAATTGGGGAATCAGCCCCAGCATTTT. It codes for CSVDQLGNQPQHF.

CDR3 loop: CASTPGSGGRTDTQYF. Here the CDR3 DNA reads TGCGCCAGCACGCCTGGGAGCGGAGGCCGCACAGATACGCAGTATTTT. The chain couples TRBV5-1 to TRBJ2-3, with D possibly being TRBD2 (5 bases). CDR1 is SGHRS, CDR2 YFSETQ, per germline. Trimming removed 6 bases from V and 1 base from J, with 18 bases in between. The CDR3 loop spans 16 amino acids.

V and J are TRBV19 and TRBJ2-3, with unresolved D. Germline loops: CDR1 LNHDA, CDR2 SQIVND (reference sequence). Between the trimmed V and J ends, which lost 3 bases and 1 base, there was a span of 8 bases. The CDR3 covers 14 residues. CDR3 in amino acids: CASSIGGGTDTQYF. The CDR3 DNA reads as TGTGCCAGTAGTATTGGTGGGGGCACAGATACGCAGTATTTT.

There are a few counts of this clone. The chain recombines TRBV7-9 with TRBJ1-5; D uncertain. The germline CDR1 and CDR2 sequences are SEHNR and FQNEAQ (reference sequence). Trimming took off 1 base at V and 3 bases at J, with 10 bases between the two ends. The CDR3 is 15 residues long. CDR3 bases: TGTGCCAGCAGCTTAGGGCAGAGCCCCAATCAGCCCCAGCATTTT. This gives the protein CASSLGQSPNQPQHF.

V is TRBV4-1 and J is TRBJ2-4; 11 bases match TRBD2. CDR1 MGHRA and CDR2 YSYEKL come from the germline V gene. Trimming at V came to 1 base and at J to 0 bases, leaving 5 bases not matched to a gene. The CDR3 is 18 amino acids. The CDR3 loop reads CASSQGLAGILAKNIQYF. In nucleotides, the CDR3 is TGCGCCAGCAGCCAAGGACTAGCGGGGATTCTAGCCAAAAACATTCAGTACTTC.

This clone was seen more than once but under ten times. This chain connects TRBV28 to TRBJ1-1; D is uncertain. V was shortened by 6 bases and J by 0 bases, with 11 bases between the two germline ends. The CDR3 is made up of 14 amino acids. Germline CDR1 is MDHEN and CDR2 is SYDVKM. CDR3 DNA: TGTGCCAGCAGGCGGGGTCACATGAACACTGAAGCTTTCTTT. Encoded protein: CASRRGHMNTEAFF.

The chain uses TRBV25-1 and TRBJ1-6, with 7 positions matching TRBD1. Per the germline V gene, CDR1 is MGHDK and CDR2 is SYGVNS. After removal of 5 bases from V and 11 bases from J, the junction contained 6 bases not matched to a gene. The length of the CDR3 is 13 residues. The CDR3 region has the DNA TGTGCCAGCAGTTACAGGGGAGGACCACCCCTCCACTTT. Its translation: CASSYRGGPPLHF.

This clone showed up just a few times. The genes are TRBV25-1 and TRBJ1-5, with 7 bases aligning to TRBD1. The germline V gene encodes CDR1 MGHDK and CDR2 SYGVNS. The CDR3 totals 13 residues. V dropped 6 bases and J dropped 8; count of bases not matched to a gene: 7. CDR3: CASSGQAYEPQHF. CDR3 bases: TGTGCCAGCAGCGGACAGGCGTATGAGCCCCAGCATTTT.

The chain joins TRBV7-3 to TRBJ2-5; a weak D match, TRBD2 (6 bases). The germline gives CDR1 SGHTA, CDR2 FQGTGA. Trimming left V 5 bases short and J 8 bases short, with 15 bases between. This CDR3 region has 13 residues. The CDR3 DNA reads TGTGCCAGCAGCCCGGAGGGACGGACTACCCAGTACTTC. Translating it yields CASSPEGRTTQYF.

This clone was recorded once. V is TRBV30 and J is TRBJ1-4; 9 nucleotides match TRBD1. V was clipped by 3 bases and J by 8 bases; unmatched bases: 4. The CDR3 runs 13 residues. Germline values: CDR1 GTSNPN, CDR2 SVGIG (reference sequence). This CDR3 is CAWRQGAQEKLFF. The CDR3 coding sequence is TGTGCCTGGAGACAGGGGGCGCAGGAAAAACTGTTTTTT.

V is TRBV25-1 and J is TRBJ2-7; possible D gene TRBD2, 5 bases. Trimming pared 3 bases from V and 0 bases from J, leaving 12 bases between. From germline, CDR1 is MGHDK and CDR2 SYGVNS. This CDR3 comprises 15 residues. The CDR3 sequence is CASSESGLISYEQYF. The CDR3 nucleotides read TGTGCCAGCAGTGAGAGCGGACTGATCTCCTACGAGCAGTACTTC.

This clone appeared a few times. The chain joins TRBV7-2 to TRBJ2-7, with TRBD2 matching over 9 bases. CDR1 and CDR2 from the germline V gene are SGHTA and FQGNSA. V lost 4 bases and J lost 3; bases outside the gene matches: 7. CDR3 length equals 15 residues. As DNA, the CDR3 is TGTGCCAGCAGCTCCCGGACTAGCGCAAACTACGAGCAGTACTTC. Its protein product is CASSSRTSANYEQYF.

As regards this clone: The same CDR3 also results from other DNA sequences found in this sample. V and J are TRBV20-1 and TRBJ2-7; no firm D call. The CDR3 has 11 residues. CDR1 is DFQATT and CDR2 is SNEGSKA in the germline V gene (reference sequence). V lost 3 bases and J lost 3, with 6 bases in between. The CDR3 loop is CSARAGYEQYF. The CDR3 nucleotides read TGCAGTGCTAGGGCCGGCTACGAGCAGTACTTC.

This clone has only one observation. The chain recombines TRBV6-5 with TRBJ1-5; D is possibly TRBD1 (5 bases). The CDR3 contains 15 residues. With 0 bases removed from V and 7 bases from J, the gap between germline ends came to 13 bases. Germline CDR1 and CDR2: MNHEY and SVGAGI. CDR3 sequence (DNA): TGTGCCAGCAGTTACTCTGACAGTGCGGGGCAGCCCCAGCATTTT. It codes for CASSYSDSAGQPQHF.

The chain joins TRBV30 to TRBJ2-7; 9 nucleotides align to TRBD2. The CDR3 totals 14 residues. With 0 bases clipped from V and 3 bases from J, the junction kept 3 bases outside the gene matches. Per germline, CDR1 GTSNPN and CDR2 SVGIG (reference sequence). DNA for the CDR3: TGTGCCTGGAGTGTAGCTAGCGGGATCTACGAGCAGTACTTC. Translating gives CAWSVASGIYEQYF.

The chain combines TRBV29-1 with TRBJ1-1; TRBD1 aligns across 7 bases. V gave up 6 bases and J gave up 1 base; unmatched junction bases: 5. The CDR3 sequence is 13 residues long. Germline CDR1 is SQVTM and CDR2 is ANQGSEA. The chain's CDR3 is CSVRTGTNTEAFF. The CDR3 nucleotides are TGCAGCGTCCGGACAGGAACGAACACTGAAGCTTTCTTT.